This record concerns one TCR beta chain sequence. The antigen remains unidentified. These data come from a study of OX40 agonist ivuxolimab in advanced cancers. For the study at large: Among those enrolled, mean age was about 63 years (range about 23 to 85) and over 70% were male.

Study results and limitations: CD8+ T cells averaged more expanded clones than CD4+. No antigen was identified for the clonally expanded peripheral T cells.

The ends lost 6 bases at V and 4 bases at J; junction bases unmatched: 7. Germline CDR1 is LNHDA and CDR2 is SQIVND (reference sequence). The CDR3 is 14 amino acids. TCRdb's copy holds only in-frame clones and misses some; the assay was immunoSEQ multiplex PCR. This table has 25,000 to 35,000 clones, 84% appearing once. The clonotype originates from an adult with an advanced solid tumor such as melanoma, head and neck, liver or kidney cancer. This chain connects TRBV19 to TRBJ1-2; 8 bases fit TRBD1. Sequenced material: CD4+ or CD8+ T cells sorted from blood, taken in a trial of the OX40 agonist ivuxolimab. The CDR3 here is CASSQGAAAYGYTF. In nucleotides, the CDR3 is TGTGCCAGTAGCCAGGGGGCCGCAGCCTATGGCTACACCTTC.